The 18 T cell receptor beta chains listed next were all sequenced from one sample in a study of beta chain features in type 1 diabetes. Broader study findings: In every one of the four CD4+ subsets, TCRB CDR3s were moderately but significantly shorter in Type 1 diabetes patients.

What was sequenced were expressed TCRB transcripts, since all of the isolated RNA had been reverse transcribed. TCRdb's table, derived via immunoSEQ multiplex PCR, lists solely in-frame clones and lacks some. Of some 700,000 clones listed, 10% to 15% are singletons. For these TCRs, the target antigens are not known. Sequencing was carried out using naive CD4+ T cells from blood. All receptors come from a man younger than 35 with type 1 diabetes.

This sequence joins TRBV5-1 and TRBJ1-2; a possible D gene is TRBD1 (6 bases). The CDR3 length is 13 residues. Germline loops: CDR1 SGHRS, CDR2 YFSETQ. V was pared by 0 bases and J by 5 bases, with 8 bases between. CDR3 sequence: CASSLDRAYGYTF. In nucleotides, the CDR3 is TGCGCCAGCAGCTTGGACAGGGCGTATGGCTACACCTTC.

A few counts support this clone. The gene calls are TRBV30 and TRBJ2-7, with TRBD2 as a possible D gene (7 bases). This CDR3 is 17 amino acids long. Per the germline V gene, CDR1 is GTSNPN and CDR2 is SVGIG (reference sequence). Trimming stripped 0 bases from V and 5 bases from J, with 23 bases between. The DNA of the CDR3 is TGTGCCTGGAGTGTACCCCGCGGGGGCTGGCTTGGCGACGAGCAGTACTTC. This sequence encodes CAWSVPRGGWLGDEQYF.

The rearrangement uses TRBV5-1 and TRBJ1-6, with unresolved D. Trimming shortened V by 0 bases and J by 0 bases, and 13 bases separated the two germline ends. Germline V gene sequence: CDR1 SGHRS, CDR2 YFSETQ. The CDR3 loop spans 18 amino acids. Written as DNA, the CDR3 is TGCGCCAGCAGCTTGGATGGGCCGCCCAGCTCCTATAATTCACCCCTCCACTTT. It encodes CASSLDGPPSSYNSPLHF.

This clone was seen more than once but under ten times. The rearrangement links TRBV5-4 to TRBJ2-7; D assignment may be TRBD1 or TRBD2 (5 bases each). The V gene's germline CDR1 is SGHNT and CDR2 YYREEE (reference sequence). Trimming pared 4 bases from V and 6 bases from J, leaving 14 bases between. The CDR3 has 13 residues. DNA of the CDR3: TGTGCCAGCAGCCTTTCCGGGGCGGCCGAGCAGTACTTC. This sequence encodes CASSLSGAAEQYF. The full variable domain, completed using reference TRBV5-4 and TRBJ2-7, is ETGVTQSPTHLIKTRGQQVTLRCSSQSGHNTVSWYQQALGQGPQFIFQYYREEENGRGNFPPRFSGLQFPNYSSELNVNALELDDSALYLCASSLSGAAEQYFGPGTRLTVT.

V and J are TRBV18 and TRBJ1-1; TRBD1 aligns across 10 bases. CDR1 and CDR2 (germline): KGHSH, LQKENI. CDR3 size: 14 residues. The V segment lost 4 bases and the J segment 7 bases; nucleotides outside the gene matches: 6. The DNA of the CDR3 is TGTGCCAGCTCACAAACGGGACAGGGGTATGAAGCTTTCTTT. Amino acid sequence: CASSQTGQGYEAFF. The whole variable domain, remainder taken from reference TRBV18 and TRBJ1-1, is NAGVMQNPRHLVRRRGQEARLRCSPMKGHSHVYWYRQLPEEGLKFMVYLQKENIIDESGMPKERFSAEFPKEGPSILRIQQVVRGDSAAYFCASSQTGQGYEAFFGQGTRLTVV.

This CDR3 is CAIGTSGGPTDTQYF. The CDR3 nucleotides read TGTGCCATCGGGACTAGCGGGGGCCCCACAGATACGCAGTATTTT. The chain employs TRBV10-3 and TRBJ2-3, with TRBD2 matching 14 bases. The CDR3 consists of 15 residues. V lost 8 bases, J lost 2 bases, and 3 bases stayed unmatched. Per germline, CDR1 ENHRY and CDR2 SYGVKD.

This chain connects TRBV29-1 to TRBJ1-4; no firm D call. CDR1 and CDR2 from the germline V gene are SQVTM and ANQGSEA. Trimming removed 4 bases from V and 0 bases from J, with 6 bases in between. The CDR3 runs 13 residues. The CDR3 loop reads CSVGSATNEKLFF. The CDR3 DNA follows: TGCAGCGTTGGAAGCGCAACTAATGAAAAACTGTTTTTT.

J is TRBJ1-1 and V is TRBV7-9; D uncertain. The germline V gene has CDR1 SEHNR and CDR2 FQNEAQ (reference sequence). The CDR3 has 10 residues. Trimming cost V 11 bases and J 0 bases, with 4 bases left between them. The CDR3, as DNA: TGTGCCTCCATGAACACTGAAGCTTTCTTT. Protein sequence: CASMNTEAFF.

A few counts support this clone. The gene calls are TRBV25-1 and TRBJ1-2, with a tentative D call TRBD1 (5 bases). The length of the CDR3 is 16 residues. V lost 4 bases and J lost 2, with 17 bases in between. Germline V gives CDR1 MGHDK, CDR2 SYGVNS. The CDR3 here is CASSAPGTAPNYGYTF. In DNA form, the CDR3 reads TGTGCCAGCAGTGCCCCCGGGACGGCTCCAAACTATGGCTACACCTTC.

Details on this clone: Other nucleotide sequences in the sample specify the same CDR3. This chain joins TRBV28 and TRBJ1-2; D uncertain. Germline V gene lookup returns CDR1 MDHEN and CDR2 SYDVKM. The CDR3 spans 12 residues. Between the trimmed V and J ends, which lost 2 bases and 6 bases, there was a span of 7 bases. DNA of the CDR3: TGTGCCAGCAGTTTAGATGGAAATGGCTACACCTTC. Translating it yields CASSLDGNGYTF.

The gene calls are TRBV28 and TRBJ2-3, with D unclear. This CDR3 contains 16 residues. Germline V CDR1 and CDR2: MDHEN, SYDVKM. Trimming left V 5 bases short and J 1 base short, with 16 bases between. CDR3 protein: CASSITRIWGTDTQYF. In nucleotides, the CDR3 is TGTGCCAGCAGTATCACTCGTATCTGGGGCACAGATACGCAGTATTTT. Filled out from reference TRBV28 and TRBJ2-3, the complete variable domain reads DVKVTQSSRYLVKRTGEKVFLECVQDMDHENMFWYRQDPGLGLRLIYFSYDVKMKEKGDIPEGYSVSREKKERFSLILESASTNQTSMYLCASSITRIWGTDTQYFGPGTRLTVL.

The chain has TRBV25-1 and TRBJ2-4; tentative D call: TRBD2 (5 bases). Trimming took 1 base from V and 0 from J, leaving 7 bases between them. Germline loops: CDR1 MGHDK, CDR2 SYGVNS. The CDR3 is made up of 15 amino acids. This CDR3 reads CASSEFGVAKNIQYF. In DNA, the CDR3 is TGTGCCAGCAGTGAATTCGGGGTAGCCAAAAACATTCAGTACTTC.

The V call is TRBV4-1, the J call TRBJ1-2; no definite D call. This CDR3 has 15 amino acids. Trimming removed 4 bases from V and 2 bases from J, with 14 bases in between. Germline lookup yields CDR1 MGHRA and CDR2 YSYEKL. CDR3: CASSPQPAGNYGYTF. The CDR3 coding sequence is TGCGCCAGCAGCCCTCAACCGGCGGGGAACTATGGCTACACCTTC.

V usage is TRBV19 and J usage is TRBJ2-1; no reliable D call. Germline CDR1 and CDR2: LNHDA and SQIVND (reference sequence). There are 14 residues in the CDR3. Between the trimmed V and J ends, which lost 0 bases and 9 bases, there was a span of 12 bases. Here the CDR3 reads CASSIEGNGFEQFF. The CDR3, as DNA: TGTGCCAGTAGTATAGAAGGGAATGGGTTTGAGCAGTTCTTC.

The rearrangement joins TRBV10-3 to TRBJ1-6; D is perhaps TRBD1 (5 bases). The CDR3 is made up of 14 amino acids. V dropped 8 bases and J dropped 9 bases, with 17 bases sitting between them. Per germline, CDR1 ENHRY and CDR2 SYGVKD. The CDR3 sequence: CAIADRGFSSPLHF. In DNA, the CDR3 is TGTGCCATCGCCGATCGGGGCTTCAGTTCACCCCTCCACTTT.

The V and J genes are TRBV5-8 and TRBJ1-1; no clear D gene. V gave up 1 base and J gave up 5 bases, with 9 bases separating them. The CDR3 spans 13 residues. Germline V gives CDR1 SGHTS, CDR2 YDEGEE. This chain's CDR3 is CASSLIGMTEAFF. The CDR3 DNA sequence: TGTGCCAGCAGCTTGATAGGGATGACTGAAGCTTTCTTT.

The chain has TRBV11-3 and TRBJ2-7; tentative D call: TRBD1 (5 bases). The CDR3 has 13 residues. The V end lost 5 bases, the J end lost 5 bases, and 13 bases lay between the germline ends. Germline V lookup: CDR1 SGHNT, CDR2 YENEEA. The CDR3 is CASSLRVGDEQYF. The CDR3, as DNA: TGTGCCAGCAGCCTTCGAGTAGGGGACGAGCAGTACTTC.

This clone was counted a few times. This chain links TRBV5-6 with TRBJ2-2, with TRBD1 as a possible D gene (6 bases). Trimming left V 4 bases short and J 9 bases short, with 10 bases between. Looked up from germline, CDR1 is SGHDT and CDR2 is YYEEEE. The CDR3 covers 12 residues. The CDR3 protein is CASSRTARELFF. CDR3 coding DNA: TGTGCCAGCAGCCGGACAGCGAGGGAGCTGTTTTTT.